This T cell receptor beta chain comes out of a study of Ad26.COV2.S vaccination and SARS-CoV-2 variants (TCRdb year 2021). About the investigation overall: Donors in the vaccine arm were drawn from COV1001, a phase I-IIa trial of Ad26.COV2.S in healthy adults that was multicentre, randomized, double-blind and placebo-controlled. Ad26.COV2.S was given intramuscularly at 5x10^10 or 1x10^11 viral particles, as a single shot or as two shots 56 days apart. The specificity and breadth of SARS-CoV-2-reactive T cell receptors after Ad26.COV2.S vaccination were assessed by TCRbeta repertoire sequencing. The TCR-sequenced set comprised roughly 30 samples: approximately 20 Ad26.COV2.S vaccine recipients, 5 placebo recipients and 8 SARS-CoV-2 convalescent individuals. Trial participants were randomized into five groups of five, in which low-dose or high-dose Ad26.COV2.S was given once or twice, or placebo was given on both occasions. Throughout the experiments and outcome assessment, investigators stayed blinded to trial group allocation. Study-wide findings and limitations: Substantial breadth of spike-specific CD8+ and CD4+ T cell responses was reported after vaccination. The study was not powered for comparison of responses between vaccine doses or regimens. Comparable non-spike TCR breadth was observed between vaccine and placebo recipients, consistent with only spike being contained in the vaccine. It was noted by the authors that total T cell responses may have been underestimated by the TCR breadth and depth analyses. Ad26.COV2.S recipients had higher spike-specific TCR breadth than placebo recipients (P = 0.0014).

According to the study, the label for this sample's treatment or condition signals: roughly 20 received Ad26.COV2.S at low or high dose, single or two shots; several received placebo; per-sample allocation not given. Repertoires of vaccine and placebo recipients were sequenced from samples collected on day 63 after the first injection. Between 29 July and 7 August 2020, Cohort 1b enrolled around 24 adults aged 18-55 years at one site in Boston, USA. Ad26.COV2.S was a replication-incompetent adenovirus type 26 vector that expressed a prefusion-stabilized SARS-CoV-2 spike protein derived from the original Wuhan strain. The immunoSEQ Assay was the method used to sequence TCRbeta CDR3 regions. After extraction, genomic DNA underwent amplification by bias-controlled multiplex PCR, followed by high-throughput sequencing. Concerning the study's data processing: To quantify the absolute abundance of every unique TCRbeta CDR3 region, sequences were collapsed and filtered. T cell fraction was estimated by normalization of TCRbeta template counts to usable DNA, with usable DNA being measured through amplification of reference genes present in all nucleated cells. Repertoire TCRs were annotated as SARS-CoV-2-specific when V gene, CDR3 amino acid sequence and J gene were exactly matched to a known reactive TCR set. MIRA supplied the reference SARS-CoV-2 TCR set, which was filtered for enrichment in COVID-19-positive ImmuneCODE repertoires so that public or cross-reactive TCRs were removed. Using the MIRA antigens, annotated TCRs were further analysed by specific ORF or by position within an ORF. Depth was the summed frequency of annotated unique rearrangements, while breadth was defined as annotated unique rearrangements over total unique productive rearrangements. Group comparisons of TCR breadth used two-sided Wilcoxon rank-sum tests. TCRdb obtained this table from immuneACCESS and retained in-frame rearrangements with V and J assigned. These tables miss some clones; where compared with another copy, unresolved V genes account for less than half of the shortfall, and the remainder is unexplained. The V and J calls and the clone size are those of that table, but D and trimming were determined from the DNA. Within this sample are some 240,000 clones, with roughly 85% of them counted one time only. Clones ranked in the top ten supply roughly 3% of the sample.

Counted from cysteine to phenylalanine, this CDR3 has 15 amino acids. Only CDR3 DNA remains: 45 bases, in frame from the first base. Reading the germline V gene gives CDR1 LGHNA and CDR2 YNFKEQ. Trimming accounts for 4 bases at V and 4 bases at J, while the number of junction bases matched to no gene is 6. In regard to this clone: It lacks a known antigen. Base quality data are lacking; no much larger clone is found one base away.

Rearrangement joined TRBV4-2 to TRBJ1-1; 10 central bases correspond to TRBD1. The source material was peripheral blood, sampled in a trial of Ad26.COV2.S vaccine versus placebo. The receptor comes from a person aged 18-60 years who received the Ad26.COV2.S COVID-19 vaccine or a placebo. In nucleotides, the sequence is TGTGCCAGCAGCCCACTGACAGGGGGCCGCACTGAAGCTTTCTTT. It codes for CASSPLTGGRTEAFF.